This entry lists 10 T cell receptor beta chains sequenced from one sample in a study of T cells in Graves' hyperthyroidism and ophthalmopathy. TCR beta CDR3 sequences were amplified from RNA transcripts. HTBI primers were the set used in a first-round RT-PCR of the TCR CDR3. In TCRdb, the multiplex PCR reads were re-called with MiXCR into one record per CDR3 protein. This table holds a few hundred thousand distinct CDR3 sequences, approximately 15% found once. The specimen sequenced was blood. These receptors were taken from a woman between 35 and 50 years old with Graves' ophthalmopathy.

This clonotype has only a few counts. The DNA of the CDR3 is TGTGCCAGTAGTCCCGGGACAGAACACGCTGAAGCTTTCTTT. Protein product: CASSPGTEHAEAFF. The J gene is TRBJ1-1, the V gene TRBV19; 7 nucleotides line up with TRBD1. V lost 5 bases to trimming and J lost 6 bases; unmatched junction nucleotides: 9. This CDR3 region has 14 residues. In germline, CDR1 is LNHDA, CDR2 SQIVND (reference sequence).

This clonotype appeared many times. This sequence joins TRBV27 and TRBJ1-1; maybe TRBD1 (5 bases). V was shortened by 4 bases and J by 0 bases, with 9 bases between the two germline ends. Germline V CDR1 and CDR2: MNHEY, SMNVEV (reference sequence). The CDR3 extends over 14 amino acids. The CDR3 coding sequence is TGTGCCAGCAGTTCGACAGAGGTGAACACTGAAGCTTTCTTT. It translates to CASSSTEVNTEAFF.

This clonotype appeared many times. The chain links TRBV7-6 to TRBJ2-7; 7 bases are shared with TRBD2. The CDR3 runs 14 residues. In germline, CDR1 is SGHVS, CDR2 FNYEAQ. The junction had 5 bases not matched to a gene; V was cut back by 2 bases and J by 4 bases. CDR3 DNA sequence: TGTGCCAGCAGCTTATTGCAGGGAGGGTACGAGCAGTACTTC. Protein: CASSLLQGGYEQYF.

This chain joins TRBV20-1 and TRBJ2-1, with D uncertain. This CDR3 contains 10 residues. Trimming pared 3 bases from V and 9 bases from J, leaving 6 bases between. Germline-derived CDR1 and CDR2 are DFQATT and SNEGSKA (reference sequence). Here the CDR3 reads CSARGPEQFF. In DNA form, the CDR3 reads TGCAGTGCTAGGGGTCCTGAGCAGTTCTTC.

This clonotype was counted many times. CDR3 nucleotides: TGTGCCTGGAGTGCCGGACAGAGTAGCAATCAGCCCCAGCATTTT. Its translation is CAWSAGQSSNQPQHF. V usage is TRBV30 and J usage is TRBJ1-5, with TRBD1 as a possible D gene (6 bases). This CDR3 has 15 amino acids. Germline V gives CDR1 GTSNPN, CDR2 SVGIG (reference sequence). Trimming stripped 1 base from V and 0 bases from J, with 10 bases between.

At least ten counts were recorded for this clonotype. The rearrangement links TRBV5-6 to TRBJ1-5; D gene unclear. The V end was cut by 0 bases, the J end by 4 bases, with 5 bases between. Germline V lookup: CDR1 SGHDT, CDR2 YYEEEE. CDR3 length equals 13 residues. CDR3 sequence reads: CASSLGANQPQHF. DNA of the CDR3: TGTGCCAGCAGCTTGGGCGCTAATCAGCCCCAGCATTTT.

There are a few counts of this clonotype. The rearrangement links TRBV7-9 to TRBJ2-1; D is possibly TRBD1 (5 bases). The germline CDR1 and CDR2 sequences are SEHNR and FQNEAQ (reference sequence). V lost 10 bases and J 8 bases, leaving 9 bases between the germline ends. This CDR3 contains 10 residues. CDR3 region: CAIEGDEQFF. Here the CDR3 DNA reads TGTGCCATCGAAGGGGATGAGCAGTTCTTC.

This clonotype was recorded at least ten times. The V and J genes are TRBV5-1 and TRBJ2-7, with 7 bases fitting TRBD2. Germline V lookup: CDR1 SGHRS, CDR2 YFSETQ. CDR3 length: 14 residues. The J segment lost 2 bases and the V segment lost 1 base, leaving 3 bases of the junction unmatched. CDR3 protein: CASSLTAGTYEQYF. In DNA, the CDR3 is TGCGCCAGCAGCTTGACAGCGGGAACCTACGAGCAGTACTTC.

In its sample, this clonotype was seen many times. This chain connects TRBV20-1 to TRBJ2-5; D tentatively reads TRBD1 or TRBD2 (5 bases each). Germline loops: CDR1 DFQATT, CDR2 SNEGSKA (reference sequence). This CDR3 has 16 residues. V was clipped by 0 bases and J by 2 bases, with 16 bases between them. CDR3 in amino acids: CSAREGVGRVQETQYF. CDR3 bases: TGCAGTGCTAGAGAAGGGGTGGGGCGGGTACAAGAGACCCAGTACTTC.

The chain couples TRBV5-1 to TRBJ2-2; tentative D call: TRBD2 (6 bases). Germline CDR1 reads SGHRS; CDR2 reads YFSETQ. This CDR3 comprises 14 residues. The V end lost 2 bases, the J end lost 6 bases, and 11 bases lay between the germline ends. Here the CDR3 reads CASSFERESGELFF. The CDR3 region has the DNA TGCGCCAGCAGCTTCGAACGGGAGTCCGGGGAGCTGTTTTTT.